The present T cell receptor (beta chain) was sequenced within a study of neurological immune-mediated disorders. The germline CDR1 and CDR2 sequences are SGHVS and FNYEAQ. CDR3 length: 15 amino acids. The J segment lost 6 bases and the V segment lost 5 bases, leaving 11 bases of the junction unmatched. Documented time point: technical triplicate 2. By 5'RACE with 10-nucleotide random UMIs, the cDNA was made. TCRdb used MiXCR to reprocess the 5' RACE reads, holding one entry per CDR3 protein. The repertoire holds about 32,000 distinct CDR3 sequences, 13% seen once, with more than 5% in the top ten. This clonotype came up many times.

This sequence joins TRBV7-6 and TRBJ2-3, with 7 positions matching TRBD2. The source of this sequence is a female donor with HTLV-1-associated myelopathy (HAM/TSP). Input material: CD4+ T cells from blood. This CDR3 reads CASSDGLGMRDTQYF. DNA for the CDR3: TGTGCCAGCAGCGACGGACTAGGAATGAGGGATACGCAGTATTTT.